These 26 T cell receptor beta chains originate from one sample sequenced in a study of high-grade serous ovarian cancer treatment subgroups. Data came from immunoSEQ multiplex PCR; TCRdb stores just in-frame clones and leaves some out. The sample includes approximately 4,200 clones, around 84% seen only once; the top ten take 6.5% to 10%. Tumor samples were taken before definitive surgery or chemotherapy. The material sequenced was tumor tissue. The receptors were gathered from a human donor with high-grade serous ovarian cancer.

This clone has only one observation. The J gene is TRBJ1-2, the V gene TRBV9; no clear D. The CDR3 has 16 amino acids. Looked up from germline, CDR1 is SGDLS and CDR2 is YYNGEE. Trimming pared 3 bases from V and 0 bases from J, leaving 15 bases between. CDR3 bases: TGTGCCAGCAGCGGAACCGGAAATACAGCTAACTATGGCTACACCTTC. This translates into CASSGTGNTANYGYTF.

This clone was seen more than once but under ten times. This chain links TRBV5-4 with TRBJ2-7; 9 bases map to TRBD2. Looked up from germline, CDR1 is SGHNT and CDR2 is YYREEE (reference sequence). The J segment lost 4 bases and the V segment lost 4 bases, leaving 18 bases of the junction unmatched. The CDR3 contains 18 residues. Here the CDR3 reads CASSRSGGLAGFSYEQYF. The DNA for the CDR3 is TGTGCCAGCAGCCGTTCGGGGGGACTAGCCGGTTTTTCGTACGAGCAGTACTTC.

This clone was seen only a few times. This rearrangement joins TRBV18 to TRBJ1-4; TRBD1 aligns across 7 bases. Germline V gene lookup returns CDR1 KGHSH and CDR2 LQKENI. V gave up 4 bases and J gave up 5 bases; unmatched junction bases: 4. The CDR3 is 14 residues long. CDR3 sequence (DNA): TGTGCCAGCTCACTTGGGACAGCGAATGAAAAACTGTTTTTT. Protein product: CASSLGTANEKLFF. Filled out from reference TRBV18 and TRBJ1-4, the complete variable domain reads NAGVMQNPRHLVRRRGQEARLRCSPMKGHSHVYWYRQLPEEGLKFMVYLQKENIIDESGMPKERFSAEFPKEGPSILRIQQVVRGDSAAYFCASSLGTANEKLFFGSGTQLSVL.

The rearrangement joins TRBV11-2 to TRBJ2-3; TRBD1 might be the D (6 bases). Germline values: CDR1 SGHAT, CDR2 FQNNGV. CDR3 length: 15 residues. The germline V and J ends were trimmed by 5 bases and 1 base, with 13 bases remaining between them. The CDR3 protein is CASSPGVRRTDTQYF. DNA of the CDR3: TGTGCCAGCAGCCCAGGGGTAAGACGCACAGATACGCAGTATTTT.

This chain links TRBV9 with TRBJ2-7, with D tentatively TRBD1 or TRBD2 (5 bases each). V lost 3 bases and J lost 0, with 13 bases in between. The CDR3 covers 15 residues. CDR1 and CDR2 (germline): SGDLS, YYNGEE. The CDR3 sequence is CASSALGDSSYEQYF. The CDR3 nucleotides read TGTGCCAGCAGCGCCCTGGGGGATAGCTCCTACGAGCAGTACTTC.

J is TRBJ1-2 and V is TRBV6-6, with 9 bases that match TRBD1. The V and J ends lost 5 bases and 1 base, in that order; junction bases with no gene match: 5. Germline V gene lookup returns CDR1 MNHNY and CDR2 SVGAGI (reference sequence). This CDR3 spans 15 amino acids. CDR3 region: CASSKGTGNNYGYTF. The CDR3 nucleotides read TGTGCCAGCAGTAAGGGGACAGGGAATAACTATGGCTACACCTTC.

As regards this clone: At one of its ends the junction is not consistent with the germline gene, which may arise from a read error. The CDR3 DNA reads TGTGCTAGCAGCTTGAGCGAGCAGGGATACACCTTC. Protein: CASSLSEQGYTF. V gene TRBV7-7 combines with J gene TRBJ1-2, with a possible D match to TRBD1 (5 bases). CDR1 and CDR2 (germline): SSHAT, FNYEAQ (reference sequence). CDR3 length: 12 amino acids.

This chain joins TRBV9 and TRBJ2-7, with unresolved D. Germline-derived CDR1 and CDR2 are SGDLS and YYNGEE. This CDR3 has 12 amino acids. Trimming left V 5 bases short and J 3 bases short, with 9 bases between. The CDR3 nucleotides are TGTGCCAGCAGTCGGACCGGCTACGAGCAGTACTTC. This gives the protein CASSRTGYEQYF.

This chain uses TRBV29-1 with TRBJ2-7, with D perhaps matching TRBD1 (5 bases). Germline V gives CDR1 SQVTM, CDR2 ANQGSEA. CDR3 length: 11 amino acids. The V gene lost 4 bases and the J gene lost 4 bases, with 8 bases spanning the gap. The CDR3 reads CSVGTNYEQYF. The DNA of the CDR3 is TGCAGCGTTGGGACAAATTACGAGCAGTACTTC.

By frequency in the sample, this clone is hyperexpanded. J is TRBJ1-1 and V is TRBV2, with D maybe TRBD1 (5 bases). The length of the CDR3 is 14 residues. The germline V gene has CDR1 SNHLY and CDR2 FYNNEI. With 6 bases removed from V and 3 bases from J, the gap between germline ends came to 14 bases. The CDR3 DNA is TGTGCCAGCAGGGGACCTGTGAGGGACACTGAAGCTTTCTTT. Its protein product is CASRGPVRDTEAFF.

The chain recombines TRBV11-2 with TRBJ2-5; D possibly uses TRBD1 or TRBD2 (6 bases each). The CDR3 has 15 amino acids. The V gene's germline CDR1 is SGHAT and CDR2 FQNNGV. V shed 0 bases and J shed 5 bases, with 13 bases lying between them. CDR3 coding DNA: TGTGCCAGCAGCTTAGATGGGGGGCTGAGGGAGACCCAGTACTTC. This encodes CASSLDGGLRETQYF.

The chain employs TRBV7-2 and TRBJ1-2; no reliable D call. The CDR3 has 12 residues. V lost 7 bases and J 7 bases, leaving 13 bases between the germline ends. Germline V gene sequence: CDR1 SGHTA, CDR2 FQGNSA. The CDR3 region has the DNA TGTGCCAGCACCCGGACGGCCGGTGGCTACACCTTC. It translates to CASTRTAGGYTF. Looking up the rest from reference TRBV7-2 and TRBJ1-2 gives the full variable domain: GAGVSQSPSNKVTEKGKDVELRCDPISGHTALYWYRQSLGQGLEFLIYFQGNSAPDKSGLPSDRFSAERTGGSVSTLTIQRTQQEDSAVYLCASTRTAGGYTFGSGTRLTVV.

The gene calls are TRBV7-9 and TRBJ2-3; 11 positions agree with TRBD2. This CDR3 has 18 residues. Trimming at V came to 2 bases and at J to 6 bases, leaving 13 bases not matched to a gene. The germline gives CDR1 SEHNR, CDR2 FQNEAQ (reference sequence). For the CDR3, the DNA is TGTGCCAGCAGCTTAAAGATCCTAGCGGGGGGCCGCGTGGATACGCAGTATTTT. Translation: CASSLKILAGGRVDTQYF.

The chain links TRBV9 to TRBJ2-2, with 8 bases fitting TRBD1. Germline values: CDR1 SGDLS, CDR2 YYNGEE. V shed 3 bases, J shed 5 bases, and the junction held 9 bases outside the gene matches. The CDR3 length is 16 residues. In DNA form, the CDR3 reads TGTGCCAGCAGCGCCTCATCAACAGGGGGAACCGGGGAGCTGTTTTTT. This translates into CASSASSTGGTGELFF. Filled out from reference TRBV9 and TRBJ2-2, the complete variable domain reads DSGVTQTPKHLITATGQRVTLRCSPRSGDLSVYWYQQSLDQGLQFLIQYYNGEERAKGNILERFSAQQFPDLHSELNLSSLELGDSALYFCASSASSTGGTGELFFGEGSRLTVL.

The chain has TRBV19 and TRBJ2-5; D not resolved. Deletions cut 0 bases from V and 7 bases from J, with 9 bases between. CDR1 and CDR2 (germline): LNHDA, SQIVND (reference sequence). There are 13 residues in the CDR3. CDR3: CASSIEGAGTQYF. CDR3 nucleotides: TGTGCCAGTAGTATAGAGGGCGCCGGGACCCAGTACTTC.

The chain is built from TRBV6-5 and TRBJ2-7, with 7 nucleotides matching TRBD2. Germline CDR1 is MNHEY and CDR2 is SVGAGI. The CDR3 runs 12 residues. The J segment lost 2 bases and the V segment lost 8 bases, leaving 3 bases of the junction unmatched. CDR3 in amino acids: CASLSGTYEQYF. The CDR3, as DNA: TGTGCCAGCTTGAGCGGGACCTACGAGCAGTACTTC.

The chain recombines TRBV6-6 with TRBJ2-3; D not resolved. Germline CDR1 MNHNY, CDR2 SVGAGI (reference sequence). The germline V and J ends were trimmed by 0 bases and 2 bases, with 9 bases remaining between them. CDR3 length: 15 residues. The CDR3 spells CASSYSERNTDTQYF. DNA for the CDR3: TGTGCCAGCAGTTACTCGGAACGAAACACAGATACGCAGTATTTT.

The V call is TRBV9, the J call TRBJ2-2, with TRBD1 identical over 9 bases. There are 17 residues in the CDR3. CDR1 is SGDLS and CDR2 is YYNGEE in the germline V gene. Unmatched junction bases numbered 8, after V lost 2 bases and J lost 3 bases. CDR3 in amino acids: CASSVRPGQGDTGELFF. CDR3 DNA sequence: TGTGCCAGCAGCGTCAGACCGGGACAGGGAGACACCGGGGAGCTGTTTTTT.

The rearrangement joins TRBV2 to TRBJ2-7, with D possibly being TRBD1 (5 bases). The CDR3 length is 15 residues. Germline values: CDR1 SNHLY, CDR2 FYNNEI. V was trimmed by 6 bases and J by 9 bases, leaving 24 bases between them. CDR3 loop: CASRTDWGGRQGQYF. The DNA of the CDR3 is TGTGCCAGCAGGACTGATTGGGGCGGCAGACAAGGGCAGTACTTC.

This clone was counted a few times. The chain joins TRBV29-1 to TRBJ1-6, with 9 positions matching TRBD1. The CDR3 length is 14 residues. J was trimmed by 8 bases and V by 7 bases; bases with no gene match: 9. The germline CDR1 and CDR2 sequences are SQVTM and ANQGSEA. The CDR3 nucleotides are TGCAGCGCACGACAGGGGGGTGTTGATTCACCCCTCCACTTT. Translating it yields CSARQGGVDSPLHF. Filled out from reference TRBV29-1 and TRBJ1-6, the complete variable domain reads SAVISQKPSRDICQRGTSLTIQCQVDSQVTMMFWYRQQPGQSLTLIATANQGSEATYESGFVIDKFPISRPNLTFSTLTVSNMSPEDSSIYLCSARQGGVDSPLHFGNGTRLTVT.

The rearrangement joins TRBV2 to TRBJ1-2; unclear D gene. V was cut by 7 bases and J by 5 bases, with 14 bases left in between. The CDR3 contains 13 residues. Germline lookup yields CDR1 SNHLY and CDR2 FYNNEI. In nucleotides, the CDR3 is TGTGCCAGCAAGCCGGACGGGAATTATGGCTACACCTTC. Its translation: CASKPDGNYGYTF.

The CDR3 protein is CASSLLHQETQYF. CDR3 sequence (DNA): TGTGCCAGCAGCTTGTTACACCAAGAGACCCAGTACTTC. The genes are TRBV13 and TRBJ2-5; no clear D gene. The ends were cut back, 3 bases at V and 0 bases at J, with 5 bases in the middle. Germline V gene lookup returns CDR1 PRHDT and CDR2 FYEKMQ (reference sequence). The CDR3 runs 13 residues.

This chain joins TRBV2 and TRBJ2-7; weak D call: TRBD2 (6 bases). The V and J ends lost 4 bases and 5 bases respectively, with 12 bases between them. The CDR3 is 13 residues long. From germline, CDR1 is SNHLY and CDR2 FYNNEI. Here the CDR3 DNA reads TGTGCCAGCAGTGGCCTAGCGCTAAACGAGCAGTACTTC. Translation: CASSGLALNEQYF. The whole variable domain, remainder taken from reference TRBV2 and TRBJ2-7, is EPEVTQTPSHQVTQMGQEVILRCVPISNHLYFYWYRQILGQKVEFLVSFYNNEISEKSEIFDDQFSVERPDGSNFTLKIRSTKLEDSAMYFCASSGLALNEQYFGPGTRLTVT.

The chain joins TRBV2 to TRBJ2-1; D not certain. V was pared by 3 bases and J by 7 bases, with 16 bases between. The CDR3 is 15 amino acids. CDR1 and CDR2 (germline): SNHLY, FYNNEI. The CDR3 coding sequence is TGTGCCAGCAGTGACCGGACCCAACTGGGAAATGAGCAGTTCTTC. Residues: CASSDRTQLGNEQFF. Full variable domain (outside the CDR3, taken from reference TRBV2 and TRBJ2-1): EPEVTQTPSHQVTQMGQEVILRCVPISNHLYFYWYRQILGQKVEFLVSFYNNEISEKSEIFDDQFSVERPDGSNFTLKIRSTKLEDSAMYFCASSDRTQLGNEQFFGPGTRLTVL.

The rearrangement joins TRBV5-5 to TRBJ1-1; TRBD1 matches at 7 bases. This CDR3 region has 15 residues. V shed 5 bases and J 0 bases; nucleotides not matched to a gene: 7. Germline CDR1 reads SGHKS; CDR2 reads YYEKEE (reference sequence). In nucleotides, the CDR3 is TGTGCCAGCAGTCGACAGGGCGCCATGAACACTGAAGCTTTCTTT. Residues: CASSRQGAMNTEAFF.

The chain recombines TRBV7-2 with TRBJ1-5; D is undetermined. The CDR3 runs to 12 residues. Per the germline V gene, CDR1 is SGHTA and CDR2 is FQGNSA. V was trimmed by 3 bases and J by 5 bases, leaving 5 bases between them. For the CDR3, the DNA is TGTGCCAGCAGCTTCCCAGATCAGCCCCAGCATTTT. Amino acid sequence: CASSFPDQPQHF.